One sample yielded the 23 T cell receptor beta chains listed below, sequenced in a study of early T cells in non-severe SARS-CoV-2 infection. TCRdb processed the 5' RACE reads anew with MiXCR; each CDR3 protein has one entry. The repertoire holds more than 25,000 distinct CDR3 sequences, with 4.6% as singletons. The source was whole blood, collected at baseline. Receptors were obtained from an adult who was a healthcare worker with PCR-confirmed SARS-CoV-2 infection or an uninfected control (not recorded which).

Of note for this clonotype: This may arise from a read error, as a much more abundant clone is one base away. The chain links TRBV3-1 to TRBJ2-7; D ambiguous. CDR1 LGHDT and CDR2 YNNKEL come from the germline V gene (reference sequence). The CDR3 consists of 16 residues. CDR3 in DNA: TGTGCCAGCAGCCAACCCTTGACCCTCAAGCATGGCGAGCAGTGCTTC. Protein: CASSQPLTLKHGEQCF.

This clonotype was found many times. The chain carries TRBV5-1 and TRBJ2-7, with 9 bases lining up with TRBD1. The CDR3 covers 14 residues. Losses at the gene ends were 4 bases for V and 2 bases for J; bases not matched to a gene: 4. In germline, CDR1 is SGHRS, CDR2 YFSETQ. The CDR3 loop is CASSNRQGAYEQYF. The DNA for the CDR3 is TGCGCCAGCAGCAATCGACAGGGGGCCTACGAGCAGTACTTC.

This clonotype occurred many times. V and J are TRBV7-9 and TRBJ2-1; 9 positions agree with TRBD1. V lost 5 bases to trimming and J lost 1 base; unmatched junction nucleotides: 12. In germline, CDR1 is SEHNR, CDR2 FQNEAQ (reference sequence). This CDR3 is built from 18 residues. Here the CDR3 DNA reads TGTGCCAGCAGCCCATTCCGAAGACAGGGGGGTTCCTACAATGAGCAGTTCTTC. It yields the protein CASSPFRRQGGSYNEQFF.

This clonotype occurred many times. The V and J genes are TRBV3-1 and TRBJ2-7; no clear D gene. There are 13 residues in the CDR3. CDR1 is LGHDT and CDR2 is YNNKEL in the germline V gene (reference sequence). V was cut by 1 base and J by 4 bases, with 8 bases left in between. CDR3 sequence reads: CASSQGTDYEQYF. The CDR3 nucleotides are TGTGCCAGCAGCCAAGGGACCGATTACGAGCAGTACTTC.

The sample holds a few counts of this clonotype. This chain's CDR3 is CAWSGLSGYYEQYF. The DNA of the CDR3 is TGTGCCTGGAGTGGATTGAGCGGGTACTACGAGCAGTACTTC. This rearrangement joins TRBV30 to TRBJ2-7; possibly TRBD2 for D (6 bases). The V gene's germline CDR1 is GTSNPN and CDR2 SVGIG (reference sequence). Trimming took off 1 base at V and 3 bases at J, with 13 bases between the two ends. There are 14 residues in the CDR3.

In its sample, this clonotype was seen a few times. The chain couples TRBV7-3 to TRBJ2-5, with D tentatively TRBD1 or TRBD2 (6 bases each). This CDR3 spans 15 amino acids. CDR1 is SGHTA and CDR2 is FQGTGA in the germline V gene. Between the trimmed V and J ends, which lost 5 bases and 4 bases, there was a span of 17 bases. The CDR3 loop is CASSNRPGARETQYF. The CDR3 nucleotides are TGTGCCAGCAGCAATCGTCCGGGGGCGCGAGAGACCCAGTACTTC.

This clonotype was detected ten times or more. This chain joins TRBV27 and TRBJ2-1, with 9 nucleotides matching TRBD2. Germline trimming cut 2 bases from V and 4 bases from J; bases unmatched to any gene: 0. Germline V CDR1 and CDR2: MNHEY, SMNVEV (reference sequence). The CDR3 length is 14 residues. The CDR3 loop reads CASSLLAGYNEQFF. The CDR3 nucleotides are TGTGCCAGCAGTTTACTAGCGGGGTACAATGAGCAGTTCTTC.

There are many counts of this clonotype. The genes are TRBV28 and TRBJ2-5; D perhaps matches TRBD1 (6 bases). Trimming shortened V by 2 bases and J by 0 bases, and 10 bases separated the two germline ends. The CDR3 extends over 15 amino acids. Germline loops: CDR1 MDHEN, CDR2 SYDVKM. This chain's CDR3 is CASSLPTGYQETQYF. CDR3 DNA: TGTGCCAGCAGTTTACCGACAGGATACCAAGAGACCCAGTACTTC.

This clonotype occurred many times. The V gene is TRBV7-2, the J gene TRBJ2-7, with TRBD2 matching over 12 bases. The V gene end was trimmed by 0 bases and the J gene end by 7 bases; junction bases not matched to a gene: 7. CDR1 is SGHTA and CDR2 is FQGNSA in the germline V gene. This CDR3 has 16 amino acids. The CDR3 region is CASSLARLAGGQEQYF. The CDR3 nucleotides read TGTGCCAGCAGCTTAGCTCGTCTAGCGGGAGGGCAAGAGCAGTACTTC.

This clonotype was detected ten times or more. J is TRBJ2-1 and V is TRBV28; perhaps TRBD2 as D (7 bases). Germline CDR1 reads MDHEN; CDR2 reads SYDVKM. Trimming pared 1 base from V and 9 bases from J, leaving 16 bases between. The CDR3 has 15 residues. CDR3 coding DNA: TGTGCCAGCAGTTTATTATTTGGGGGGGGCACTGAGCAGTTCTTC. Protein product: CASSLLFGGGTEQFF.

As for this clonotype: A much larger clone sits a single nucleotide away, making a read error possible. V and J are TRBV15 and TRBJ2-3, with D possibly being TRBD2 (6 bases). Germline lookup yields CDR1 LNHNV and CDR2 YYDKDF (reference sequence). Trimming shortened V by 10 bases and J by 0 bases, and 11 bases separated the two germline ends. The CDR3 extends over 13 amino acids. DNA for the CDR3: TGTGCCATCGGGGACTGCAGCACAGATACGCAGTATTTT. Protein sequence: CAIGDCSTDTQYF.

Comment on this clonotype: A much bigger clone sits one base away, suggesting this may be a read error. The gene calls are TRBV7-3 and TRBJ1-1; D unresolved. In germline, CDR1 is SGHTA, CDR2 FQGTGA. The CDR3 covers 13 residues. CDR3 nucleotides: TGTGCCAGCAGCCTTCAACGGAACCCTGAAGCTTTCTTT. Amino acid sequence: CASSLQRNPEAFF.

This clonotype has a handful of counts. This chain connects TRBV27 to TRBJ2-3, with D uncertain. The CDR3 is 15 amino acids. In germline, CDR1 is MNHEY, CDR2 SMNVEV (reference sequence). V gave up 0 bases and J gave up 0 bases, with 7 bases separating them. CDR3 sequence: CASSLSGVSTDTQYF. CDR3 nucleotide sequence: TGTGCCAGCAGTTTATCAGGCGTGAGCACAGATACGCAGTATTTT.

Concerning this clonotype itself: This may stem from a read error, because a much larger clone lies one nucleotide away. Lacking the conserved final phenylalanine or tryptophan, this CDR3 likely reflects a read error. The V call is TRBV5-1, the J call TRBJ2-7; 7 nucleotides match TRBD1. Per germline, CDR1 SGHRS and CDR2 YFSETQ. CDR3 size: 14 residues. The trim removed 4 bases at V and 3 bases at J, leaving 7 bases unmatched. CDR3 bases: TGCGCCAGCAGCGGGCGAACAGGGGACTACGAGCAGTACTCC. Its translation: CASSGRTGDYEQYS.

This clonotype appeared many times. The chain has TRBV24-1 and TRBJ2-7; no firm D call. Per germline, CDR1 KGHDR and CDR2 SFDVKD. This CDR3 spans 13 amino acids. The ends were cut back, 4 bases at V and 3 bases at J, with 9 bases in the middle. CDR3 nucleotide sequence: TGTGCCACCAGTGACCCACGGAACTACGAGCAGTACTTC. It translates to CATSDPRNYEQYF.

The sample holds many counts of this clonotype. In DNA, the CDR3 is TGCAGTGCTCGCGGGACTAGATCTCCTTCCAAAAACATTCAGTACTTC. Protein product: CSARGTRSPSKNIQYF. The chain couples TRBV20-1 to TRBJ2-4; 8 nucleotides align to TRBD2. CDR1 DFQATT and CDR2 SNEGSKA come from the germline V gene (reference sequence). This CDR3 comprises 16 residues. Germline trimming cut 5 bases from V and 2 bases from J; bases unmatched to any gene: 11.

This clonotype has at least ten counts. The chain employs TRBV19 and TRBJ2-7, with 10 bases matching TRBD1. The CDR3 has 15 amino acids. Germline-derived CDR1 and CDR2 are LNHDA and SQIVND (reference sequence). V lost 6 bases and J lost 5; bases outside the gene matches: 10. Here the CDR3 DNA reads TGTGCCAGTAGCAAAGCGGGACAGGGGATCCACGAGCAGTACTTC. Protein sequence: CASSKAGQGIHEQYF.

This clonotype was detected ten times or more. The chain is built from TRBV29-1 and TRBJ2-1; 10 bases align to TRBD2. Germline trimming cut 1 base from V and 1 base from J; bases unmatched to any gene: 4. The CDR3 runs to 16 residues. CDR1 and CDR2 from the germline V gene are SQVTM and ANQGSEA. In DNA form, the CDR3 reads TGCAGCGTTGAAGGTAGCGGGAGGTTGTCCTACAATGAGCAGTTCTTC. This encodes CSVEGSGRLSYNEQFF.

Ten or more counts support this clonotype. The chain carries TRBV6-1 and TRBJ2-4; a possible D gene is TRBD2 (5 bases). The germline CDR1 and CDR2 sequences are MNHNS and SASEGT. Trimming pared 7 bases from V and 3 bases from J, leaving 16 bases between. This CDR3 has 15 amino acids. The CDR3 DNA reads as TGTGCCAGCACCGAGAGGGTATATTACAAAAACATTCAGTACTTC. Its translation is CASTERVYYKNIQYF.

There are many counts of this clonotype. The DNA of the CDR3 is TGCAGCGCCGTTCGGACAGACGCGAACACCGGGGAGCTGTTTTTT. Translating it yields CSAVRTDANTGELFF. This sequence joins TRBV29-1 and TRBJ2-2, with D possibly TRBD1 on 6 matching bases. V lost 7 bases and J 0 bases, leaving 15 bases between the germline ends. The CDR3 totals 15 residues. Per germline, CDR1 SQVTM and CDR2 ANQGSEA.

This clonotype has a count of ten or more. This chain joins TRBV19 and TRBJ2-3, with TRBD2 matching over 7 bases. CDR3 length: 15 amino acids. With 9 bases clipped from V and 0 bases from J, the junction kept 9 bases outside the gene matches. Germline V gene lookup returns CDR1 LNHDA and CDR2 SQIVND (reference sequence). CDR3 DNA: TGTGCCAGGAAGAAACTAGCGCGAAGCACAGATACGCAGTATTTT. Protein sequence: CARKKLARSTDTQYF.

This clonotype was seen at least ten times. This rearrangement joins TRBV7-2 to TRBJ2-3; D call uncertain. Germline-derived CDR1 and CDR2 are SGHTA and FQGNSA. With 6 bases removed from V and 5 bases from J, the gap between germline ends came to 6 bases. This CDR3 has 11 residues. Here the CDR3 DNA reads TGTGCCAGCAGTTCCTTAGATACGCAGTATTTT. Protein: CASSSLDTQYF.

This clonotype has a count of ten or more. CDR3 loop: CASSPGSPGNTIYF. DNA of the CDR3: TGTGCCAGTAGTCCCGGGAGCCCTGGAAACACCATATATTTT. The chain has TRBV19 and TRBJ1-3, with D hard to call. Trimming shortened V by 5 bases and J by 2 bases, and 10 bases separated the two germline ends. The germline CDR1 and CDR2 sequences are LNHDA and SQIVND (reference sequence). CDR3 length: 14 amino acids. The full variable domain, with the rest looked up from reference TRBV19 and TRBJ1-3, is DGGITQSPKYLFRKEGQNVTLSCEQNLNHDAMYWYRQDPGQGLRLIYYSQIVNDFQKGDIAEGYSVSREKKESFPLTVTSAQKNPTAFYLCASSPGSPGNTIYFGEGSWLTVV.